Here is one T cell receptor (beta chain) with its context. The CDR3 totals 15 residues. Germline CDR1 reads MNHEY; CDR2 reads SMNVEV (reference sequence). The junction had 6 bases not matched to a gene; V was cut back by 9 bases and J by 3 bases. The source of the sample is a study of blood T cell repertoires in COVID-19. Original processing notes: Reference gene primer amplification gave estimated nucleated cell counts. Data came from immunoSEQ multiplex PCR; TCRdb stores just in-frame clones and leaves some out. The V and J calls and clone size come from that table; D and trimming were worked out from the DNA. The table lists under 200,000 clones, more than 70% of them singletons, with 3.5% to 4% in the top ten.

The rearrangement uses TRBV27 and TRBJ1-6; 9 nucleotides agree with TRBD1. The receptor comes from a woman between 50 and 59 years old in a cohort exposed to, infected with or recovered from COVID-19 (not recorded which). The sample was PBMCs or T cells enriched from blood (not recorded which). The CDR3 DNA reads as TGTGCCAGTCGGACAGGGGCGATCTATAATTCACCCCTCCACTTT. It specifies CASRTGAIYNSPLHF.